These T cell receptor beta chains were read from a single sample in a study of T-cell memory formation after mild COVID-19. Each CDR3 protein gets one entry after TCRdb re-called the 5' RACE reads with MiXCR. The sample contains 210,000 or so distinct CDR3 sequences, about a sixth of which appear only once. Sequencing input: PBMCs or a T cell subset sorted from them (not recorded which). These receptors were collected from an adult woman who had mild COVID-19 (a few samples of this study predate the infection). Cell type and time point are not known. The CDR3 runs from the conserved cysteine through the conserved F or W. D genes are given only for firm matches. Clone size is stated in some rows and not others, as once, few, many or a class when expanded.

v_gene	abundance	j_gene	d_gene	len	CDR3aa	CDR3nt
TRBV6-1	few	TRBJ2-7	TRBD1	15	CASQTGTGGSYEQYF	TGTGCCAGCCAGACCGGGACAGGGGGCAGCTACGAGCAGTACTTC
TRBV5-1	.	TRBJ1-4	.	15	CASSLTANREEKLFF	TGCGCCAGCAGCTTGACGGCAAATCGCGAGGAAAAACTGTTTTTT
TRBV24-1	few	TRBJ2-5	.	12	CATGDTQETQYF	TGTGCCACAGGGGACACCCAAGAGACCCAGTACTTC
TRBV7-3	.	TRBJ2-1	.	12	CASSPISNEQFF	TGTGCCAGCAGCCCCATCAGCAATGAGCAGTTCTTC
TRBV21-1	few	TRBJ2-4	.	18	CASSKNGQGASGDSIQYF	TGTGCCAGCAGCAAAAATGGACAGGGGGCTTCGGGGGATAGCATTCAGTACTTC
TRBV25-1	.	TRBJ2-1	TRBD2	16	CASSDTGLATNNEQFF	TGTGCCAGCAGTGACACGGGACTAGCGACCAACAATGAGCAGTTCTTC
TRBV5-1	few	TRBJ1-1	.	14	CASSPLKLNTEAFF	TGCGCCAGCAGCCCCCTGAAGCTGAACACTGAAGCTTTCTTT
TRBV11-2	few	TRBJ2-3	.	16	CASSLDRASLGSTQYF	TGTGCCAGCAGCTTAGATCGTGCTAGCCTTGGATCTACGCAGTATTTT
TRBV5-1	few	TRBJ1-2	TRBD1	12	CASGTGTGSYTF	TGCGCCAGCGGGACCGGGACAGGCAGCTACACCTTC
TRBV12-3/TRBV12-4	few	TRBJ2-1	.	16	CASKEKAGLGNDEQFF	TGTGCCAGCAAGGAAAAGGCGGGGTTGGGGAACGATGAGCAGTTCTTC
TRBV6-2/TRBV6-3	.	TRBJ1-1	.	14	CASGGWGGNTEAFF	TGTGCCAGCGGAGGTTGGGGGGGGAACACTGAAGCTTTCTTT
TRBV7-6	.	TRBJ1-2	.	14	CASSQDVRNYGYTF	TGTGCCAGCAGCCAAGACGTCCGGAACTATGGCTACACCTTC
TRBV6-5	few	TRBJ1-2	TRBD1	13	CASRAGQGHGYTF	TGTGCCAGCAGGGCCGGACAGGGCCATGGCTACACCTTC
TRBV5-1	.	TRBJ1-2	TRBD1	14	CASSFGTELYGYTF	TGCGCCAGCAGCTTTGGGACAGAACTCTATGGCTACACCTTC
TRBV5-6	.	TRBJ2-1	TRBD1	17	CASSLDGTGSPYNEQFF	TGTGCCAGCAGCTTGGACGGGACAGGGAGTCCCTACAATGAGCAGTTCTTC
TRBV10-3	few	TRBJ2-2	TRBD2	14	CAIRQSGMAGELFF	TGTGCCATCAGGCAAAGCGGGATGGCCGGGGAGCTGTTTTTT
TRBV4-1	few	TRBJ2-7	.	13	CASSQQQAYEQYF	TGCGCCAGCAGCCAACAACAAGCCTACGAGCAGTACTTC
TRBV12-3/TRBV12-4	.	TRBJ2-2	.	14	CASSSSGPTGELFF	TGTGCCAGCTCCTCGAGTGGACCGACCGGGGAGCTGTTTTTT
TRBV6-2/TRBV6-3	.	TRBJ2-2	.	11	CASTYTGELFF	TGTGCCAGCACCTACACCGGGGAGCTGTTTTTT
TRBV4-2	few	TRBJ2-2	.	15	CASSQGDTEGTELFF	TGTGCCAGCAGCCAAGGGGACACAGAGGGGACGGAGCTGTTTTTT
TRBV5-1	many	TRBJ1-1	TRBD1	14	CASSSLQGDTEAFF	TGCGCCAGCAGCTCCTTACAGGGGGACACTGAAGCTTTCTTT
TRBV4-3	.	TRBJ1-2	.	16	CASSQGQVVSFYGYTF	TGCGCCAGCAGCCAAGGGCAGGTAGTTTCGTTCTATGGCTACACCTTC
TRBV6-5	.	TRBJ1-6	TRBD1	16	CASSYSLTGSGSPLHF	TGTGCCAGCAGTTATTCGCTGACAGGGTCAGGGTCACCCCTCCACTTT
TRBV5-1	.	TRBJ1-2	TRBD1	15	CASSPTDRRNYGYTF	TGCGCCAGCAGCCCGACGGACAGGAGGAACTATGGCTACACCTTC
TRBV6-5	many	TRBJ2-5	TRBD2	14	CATKLAGGEKTQYF	TGTGCCACCAAACTAGCGGGGGGCGAGAAGACCCAGTACTTC
TRBV7-8	many	TRBJ2-1	.	15	CASTSRWRGDNEQFF	TGTGCCAGCACCAGTCGTTGGCGGGGCGACAATGAGCAGTTCTTC
TRBV24-1	few	TRBJ2-5	.	17	CATSPKRRYGEKETQYF	TGTGCCACCAGTCCTAAAAGACGTTATGGGGAAAAAGAGACCCAGTACTTC
TRBV6-5	few	TRBJ2-7	.	15	CASSYSGPTFYEQYF	TGTGCCAGCAGTTACTCGGGACCGACTTTCTACGAGCAGTACTTC
TRBV7-3	.	TRBJ1-1	.	14	CASSSSSQDTEAFF	TGTGCCAGCAGCTCCTCATCCCAAGACACTGAAGCTTTCTTT
TRBV2	.	TRBJ1-1	TRBD1	14	CASSDPTGYTEAFF	TGTGCCAGCAGTGACCCGACAGGGTACACTGAAGCTTTCTTT
TRBV20-1	few	TRBJ2-3	.	11	CSAIGTDTQYF	TGCAGTGCTATAGGCACAGATACGCAGTATTTT
TRBV7-3	.	TRBJ2-1	TRBD2	16	CASSLMSRGGGNEQFF	TGTGCCAGCAGCTTAATGTCGCGGGGGGGCGGCAATGAGCAGTTCTTC
TRBV6-2/TRBV6-3	.	TRBJ2-1	TRBD2	15	CASRPPGLAGGKQFF	TGTGCCAGCAGGCCGCCGGGACTAGCGGGGGGGAAACAGTTCTTC
TRBV19	few	TRBJ2-2	TRBD2	17	CASRGLRGATNTGELFF	TGTGCCAGTAGGGGTTTGCGGGGGGCAACGAACACCGGGGAGCTGTTTTTT
TRBV7-8	.	TRBJ2-5	TRBD1	14	CASSQTGNRETQYF	TGTGCCAGCAGCCAGACAGGGAACCGAGAGACCCAGTACTTC
TRBV14	few	TRBJ1-2	.	12	CASSRGLYGYTF	TGTGCCAGCAGCCGGGGGCTCTATGGCTACACCTTC
TRBV7-9	.	TRBJ2-6	.	15	CASSDTGAGANVLTF	TGTGCCAGCAGCGATACGGGGGCTGGGGCCAACGTCCTGACTTTC
TRBV4-1	many	TRBJ1-1	.	14	CASSRRRDNTEAFF	TGCGCCAGCAGCCGCCGTCGGGATAACACTGAAGCTTTCTTT
TRBV20-1	.	TRBJ1-5	TRBD1	14	CSAPITGGNQPQHF	TGCAGTGCCCCAATCACAGGGGGTAATCAGCCCCAGCATTTT
TRBV18	.	TRBJ2-1	.	9	CASSPLQFF	TGTGCCAGCTCACCACTTCAGTTCTTC
TRBV3-1	few	TRBJ1-2	.	14	CASSQPGGNYGYTF	TGTGCCAGCAGCCAGCCCGGGGGAAACTATGGCTACACCTTC
TRBV24-1	few	TRBJ2-1	.	14	CATSGSMKDNEQFF	TGTGCCACCAGTGGGAGTATGAAAGACAATGAGCAGTTCTTC
TRBV20-1	.	TRBJ2-1	TRBD2	16	CSAPDLAGASYNEQFF	TGCAGTGCTCCGGACCTAGCGGGGGCCTCCTACAATGAGCAGTTCTTC
TRBV7-9	.	TRBJ1-2	.	13	CATLGGANYGYTF	TGTGCCACTCTCGGCGGGGCTAACTATGGCTACACCTTC
TRBV12-3/TRBV12-4	many	TRBJ1-2	.	16	CASSLRGRLTNYGYTF	TGTGCCAGCAGTTTAAGGGGACGGCTCACTAACTATGGCTACACCTTC
TRBV12-3/TRBV12-4	.	TRBJ1-1	.	15	CASRKGTTRNTEAFF	TGTGCCAGCAGAAAAGGCACGACTCGGAACACTGAAGCTTTCTTT
TRBV12-3/TRBV12-4	few	TRBJ1-2	.	12	CASREGTVGYTF	TGTGCCAGCAGGGAGGGGACCGTGGGCTACACCTTC
TRBV3-1	many	TRBJ2-5	.	15	CASSQQGRSQETQYF	TGTGCCAGCAGCCAACAGGGAAGATCCCAAGAGACCCAGTACTTC
TRBV30	many	TRBJ2-7	.	14	CAWSVLGSIYEQYF	TGTGCCTGGAGTGTACTTGGCAGTATTTACGAGCAGTACTTC
TRBV5-1	.	TRBJ2-5	.	13	CASSPGLHETQYF	TGCGCCAGCAGCCCAGGACTACACGAGACCCAGTACTTC
TRBV4-3	.	TRBJ1-1	.	15	CASSPGGGTDTEAFF	TGCGCCAGCAGCCCCGGGGGGGGGACGGACACTGAAGCTTTCTTT
TRBV12-3/TRBV12-4	.	TRBJ2-3	.	15	CASTLAPGPTDTQYF	TGTGCCAGCACCCTTGCGCCGGGTCCCACAGATACGCAGTATTTT
TRBV6-1	.	TRBJ1-1	.	13	CASSGAARTEAFF	TGTGCCAGCAGTGGGGCGGCGAGAACTGAAGCTTTCTTT
TRBV7-2	.	TRBJ2-5	.	14	CASSLALVVETQYF	TGTGCCAGCAGCTTAGCGTTGGTTGTAGAGACCCAGTACTTC
TRBV9	.	TRBJ1-5	.	14	CASSEHGVGGPQHF	TGTGCCAGCAGCGAGCATGGGGTTGGGGGACCCCAGCATTTT
TRBV9	many	TRBJ2-2	.	13	CASSVEIGGELFF	TGTGCCAGCAGCGTAGAGATAGGAGGGGAGCTGTTTTTT